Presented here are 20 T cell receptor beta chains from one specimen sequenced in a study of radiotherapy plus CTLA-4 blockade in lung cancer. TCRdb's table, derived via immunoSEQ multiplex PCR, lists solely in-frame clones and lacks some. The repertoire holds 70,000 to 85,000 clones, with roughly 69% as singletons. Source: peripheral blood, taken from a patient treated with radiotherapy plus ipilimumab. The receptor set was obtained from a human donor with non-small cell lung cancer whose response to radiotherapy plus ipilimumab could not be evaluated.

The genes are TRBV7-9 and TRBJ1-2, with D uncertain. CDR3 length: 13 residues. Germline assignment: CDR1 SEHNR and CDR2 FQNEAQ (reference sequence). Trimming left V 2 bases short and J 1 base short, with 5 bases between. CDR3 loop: CASSLRVNYGYTF. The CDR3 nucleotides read TGTGCCAGCAGCTTACGGGTTAACTATGGCTACACCTTC.

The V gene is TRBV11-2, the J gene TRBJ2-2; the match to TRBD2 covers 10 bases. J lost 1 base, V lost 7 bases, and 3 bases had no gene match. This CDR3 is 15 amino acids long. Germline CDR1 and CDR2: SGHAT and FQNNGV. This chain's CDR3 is CASNVAGGNTGELFF. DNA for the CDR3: TGTGCCAGCAACGTAGCGGGGGGGAACACCGGGGAGCTGTTTTTT.

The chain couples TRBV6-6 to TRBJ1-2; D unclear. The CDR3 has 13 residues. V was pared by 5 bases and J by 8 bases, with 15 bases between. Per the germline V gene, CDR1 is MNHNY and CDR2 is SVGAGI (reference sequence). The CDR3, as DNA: TGTGCCAGCAGTGACGTTGGGGAGTGGGGCTACACCTTC. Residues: CASSDVGEWGYTF.

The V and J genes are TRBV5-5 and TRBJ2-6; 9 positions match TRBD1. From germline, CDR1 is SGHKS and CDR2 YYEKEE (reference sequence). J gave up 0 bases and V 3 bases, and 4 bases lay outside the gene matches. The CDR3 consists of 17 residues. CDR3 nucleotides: TGTGCCAGCAGCTCCGGGACAGGGATCTCTGGGGCCAACGTCCTGACTTTC. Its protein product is CASSSGTGISGANVLTF.

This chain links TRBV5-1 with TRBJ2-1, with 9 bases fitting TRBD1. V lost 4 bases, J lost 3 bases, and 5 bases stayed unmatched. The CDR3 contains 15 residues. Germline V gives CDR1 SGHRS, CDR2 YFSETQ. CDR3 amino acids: CASSPGTGHYNEQFF. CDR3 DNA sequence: TGCGCCAGCAGCCCCGGGACAGGGCACTACAATGAGCAGTTCTTC.

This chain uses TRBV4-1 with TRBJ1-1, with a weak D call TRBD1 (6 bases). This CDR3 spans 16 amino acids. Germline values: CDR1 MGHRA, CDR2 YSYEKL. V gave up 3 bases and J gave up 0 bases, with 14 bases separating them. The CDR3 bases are TGCGCCAGCAGCCATAGTACCGGGACACTGAACACTGAAGCTTTCTTT. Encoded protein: CASSHSTGTLNTEAFF.

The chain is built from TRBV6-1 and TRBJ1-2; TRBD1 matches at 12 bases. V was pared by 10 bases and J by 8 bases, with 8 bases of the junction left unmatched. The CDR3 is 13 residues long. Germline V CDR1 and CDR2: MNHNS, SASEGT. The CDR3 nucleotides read TGTGCCACCCACGGGACAGGGGGCGGCGGCTACACCTTC. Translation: CATHGTGGGGYTF.

CDR3: CASSPTGTGAYEQYF. The CDR3 DNA reads as TGTGCCAGCAGCCCGACGGGGACAGGAGCCTACGAGCAGTACTTC. The V call is TRBV7-3, the J call TRBJ2-7; TRBD1 matches at 8 bases. After removal of 5 bases from V and 2 bases from J, the junction contained 8 bases not matched to a gene. This CDR3 spans 15 amino acids. Germline assignment: CDR1 SGHTA and CDR2 FQGTGA.

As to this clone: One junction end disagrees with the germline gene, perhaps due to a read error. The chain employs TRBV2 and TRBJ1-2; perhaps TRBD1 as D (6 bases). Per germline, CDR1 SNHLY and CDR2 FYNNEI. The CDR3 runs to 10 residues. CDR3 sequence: CASMGQEPLF. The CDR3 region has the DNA TGTGCCAGCATGGGACAAGAACCCCTCTTC.

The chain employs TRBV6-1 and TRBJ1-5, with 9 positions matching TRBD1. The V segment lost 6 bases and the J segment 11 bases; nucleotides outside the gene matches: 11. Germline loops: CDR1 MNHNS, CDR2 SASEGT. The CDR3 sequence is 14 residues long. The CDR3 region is CASRLDRGSGAQHF. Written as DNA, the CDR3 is TGTGCCAGCAGGTTAGACAGGGGGTCAGGTGCCCAGCATTTT.

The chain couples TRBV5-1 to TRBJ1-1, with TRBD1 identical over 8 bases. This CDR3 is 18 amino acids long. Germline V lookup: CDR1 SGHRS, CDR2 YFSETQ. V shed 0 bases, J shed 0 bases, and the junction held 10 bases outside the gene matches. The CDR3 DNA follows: TGCGCCAGCAGCTTGGCGGGCCCCTCGGGACAGGTGAACACTGAAGCTTTCTTT. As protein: CASSLAGPSGQVNTEAFF.

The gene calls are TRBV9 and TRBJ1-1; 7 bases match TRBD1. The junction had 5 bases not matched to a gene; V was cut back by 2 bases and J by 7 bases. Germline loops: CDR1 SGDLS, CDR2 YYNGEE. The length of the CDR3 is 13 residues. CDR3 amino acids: CASSVTGVGEAFF. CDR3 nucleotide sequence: TGTGCCAGCAGCGTCACAGGGGTTGGTGAAGCTTTCTTT.

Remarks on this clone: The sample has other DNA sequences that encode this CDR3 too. The DNA for the CDR3 is TGCGCCAGCAGCTTGGAGGGCAGGGGCTATGGCTACACCTTC. The encoded protein is CASSLEGRGYGYTF. V and J are TRBV5-1 and TRBJ1-2; perhaps TRBD1 as D (6 bases). The CDR3 extends over 14 amino acids. CDR1 SGHRS and CDR2 YFSETQ come from the germline V gene. Trimming removed 0 bases from V and 4 bases from J, with 10 bases in between.

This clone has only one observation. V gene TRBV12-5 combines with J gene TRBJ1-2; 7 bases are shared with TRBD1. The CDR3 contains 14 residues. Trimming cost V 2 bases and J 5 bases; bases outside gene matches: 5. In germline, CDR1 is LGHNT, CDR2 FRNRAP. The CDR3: CASGLTGESYGYTF. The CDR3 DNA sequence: TGTGCTAGTGGTTTGACAGGGGAGAGTTATGGCTACACCTTC. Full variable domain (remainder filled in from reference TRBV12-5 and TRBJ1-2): DARVTQTPRHKVTEMGQEVTMRCQPILGHNTVFWYRQTMMQGLELLAYFRNRAPLDDSGMPKDRFSAEMPDATLATLKIQPSEPRDSAVYFCASGLTGESYGYTFGSGTRLTVV.

CDR3 residues: CASSRGILAGPPTDTQYF. The CDR3 DNA reads as TGTGCCAGTAGTAGAGGGATACTAGCGGGACCTCCCACAGATACGCAGTATTTT. This chain joins TRBV19 and TRBJ2-3, with 10 bases matching TRBD2. V lost 4 bases and J lost 2; bases outside the gene matches: 12. This CDR3 comprises 18 residues. Germline CDR1 LNHDA, CDR2 SQIVND (reference sequence).

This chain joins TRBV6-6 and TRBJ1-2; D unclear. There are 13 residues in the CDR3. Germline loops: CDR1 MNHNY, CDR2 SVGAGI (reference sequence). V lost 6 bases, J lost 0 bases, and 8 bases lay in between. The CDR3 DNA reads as TGTGCCAGCAGGCAGAATGCTAACTATGGCTACACCTTC. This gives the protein CASRQNANYGYTF.

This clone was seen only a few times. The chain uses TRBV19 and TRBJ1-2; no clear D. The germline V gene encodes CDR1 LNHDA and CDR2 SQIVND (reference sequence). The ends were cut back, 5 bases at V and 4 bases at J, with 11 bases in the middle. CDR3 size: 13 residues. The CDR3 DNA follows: TGTGCCAGTAGTCCAGATCCGGGCTATGGCTACACCTTC. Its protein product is CASSPDPGYGYTF.

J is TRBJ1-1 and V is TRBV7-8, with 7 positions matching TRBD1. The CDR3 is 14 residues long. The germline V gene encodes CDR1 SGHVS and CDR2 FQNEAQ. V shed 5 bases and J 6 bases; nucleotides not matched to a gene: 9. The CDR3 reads CASSPQRGLAEAFF. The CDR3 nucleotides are TGTGCCAGCAGCCCTCAGAGGGGGCTGGCTGAAGCTTTCTTT.

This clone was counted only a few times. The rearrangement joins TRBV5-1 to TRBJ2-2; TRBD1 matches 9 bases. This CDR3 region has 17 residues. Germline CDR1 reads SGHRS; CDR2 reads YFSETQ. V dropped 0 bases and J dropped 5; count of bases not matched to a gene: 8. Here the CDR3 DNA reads TGCGCCAGCAGCTTGGCCGAGGGACAGGGACCTACCGGGGAGCTGTTTTTT. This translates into CASSLAEGQGPTGELFF.

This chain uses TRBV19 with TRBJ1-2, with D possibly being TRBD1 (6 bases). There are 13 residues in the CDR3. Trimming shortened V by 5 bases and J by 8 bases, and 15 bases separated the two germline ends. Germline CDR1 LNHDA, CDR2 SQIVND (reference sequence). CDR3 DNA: TGTGCCAGTAGTCCACCAGGGGTTGGGGGCTACACCTTC. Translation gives CASSPPGVGGYTF.